These 9 T cell receptor beta chains were sequenced from one sample in a study of breast tumors, draining lymph nodes, adjacent tissues. Axillary draining lymph nodes of breast cancer patients supplied the node samples. TCRdb called the multiplex PCR reads again in MiXCR, with one record for every CDR3 protein. The sample consists of roughly 100,000 distinct CDR3 sequences, roughly 33% of them appearing once. Sequenced input: axillary lymph node tissue. These receptors all stem from a female donor with breast cancer. Some clones in this sample may be carry-over from other donors' samples.

This clonotype has at least ten counts. This chain uses TRBV6-1 with TRBJ2-1; D is unclear. The CDR3 contains 13 residues. Germline V lookup: CDR1 MNHNS, CDR2 SASEGT. Trimming took 1 base from V and 7 from J, leaving 8 bases between them. CDR3 in DNA: TGTGCCAGCAGTGAAGGGGCTTGGAATGAGCAGTTCTTC. This sequence encodes CASSEGAWNEQFF.

In regard to this clonotype: Since a much larger clone is just one base distant, this may be a read error. The chain has TRBV6-5 and TRBJ2-1; D is ambiguous. The length of the CDR3 is 13 residues. V shed 5 bases and J shed 10 bases, with 15 bases lying between them. Germline V gives CDR1 MNHEY, CDR2 SVGAGI. CDR3 sequence reads: CASSHGMGFEQFF. CDR3 nucleotides: TGTGCCAGCAGTCATGGAATGGGGTTCGAGCAGTTCTTC.

CDR3 nucleotide sequence: TGTGCTAGTGGTTTGGGACGGAGGGAAGCTTTCTTT. Translating it yields CASGLGRREAFF. This chain uses TRBV12-5 with TRBJ1-1; no reliable D call. CDR3 size: 12 residues. Germline V gene data show CDR1 as LGHNT and CDR2 as FRNRAP. The V end lost 1 base, the J end lost 8 bases, and 8 bases lay between the germline ends.

The chain combines TRBV19 with TRBJ1-6, with unresolved D. The length of the CDR3 is 9 residues. V was cut by 4 bases and J by 19 bases, with 8 bases left in between. Germline CDR1 reads LNHDA; CDR2 reads SQIVND (reference sequence). CDR3 in amino acids: CASSTSRHF. The DNA of the CDR3 is TGTGCCAGTAGTACTAGCAGACACTTT.

This clonotype was observed many times. The CDR3 bases are TGTGCCAGCAGCGTAGCCCCAGGGGATTATGGCTACACCTTC. It codes for CASSVAPGDYGYTF. The rearrangement uses TRBV9 and TRBJ1-2; weak D call: TRBD1 (6 bases). This CDR3 is 14 amino acids long. From germline, CDR1 is SGDLS and CDR2 YYNGEE. V gave up 0 bases and J gave up 5 bases, with 11 bases separating them.

This clonotype was found many times. The rearrangement uses TRBV27 and TRBJ2-7; the D gene is possibly TRBD1 (5 bases). Germline V gene data show CDR1 as MNHEY and CDR2 as SMNVEV (reference sequence). V gave up 2 bases and J gave up 2 bases, with 13 bases separating them. This CDR3 is 15 amino acids long. The CDR3 DNA sequence: TGTGCCAGCAGTTTAAGAAGGGGTCCCGCCTACGAGCAGTACTTC. Residues: CASSLRRGPAYEQYF.

The table lists this clonotype with many counts. J is TRBJ2-5 and V is TRBV18; TRBD1 aligns across 7 bases. This CDR3 contains 13 residues. V trimming: 6 bases; J trimming: 3 bases; junction bases outside the gene matches: 4. Germline assignment: CDR1 KGHSH and CDR2 LQKENI. CDR3 coding DNA: TGTGCCAGCTCTACCGGGACAGAAGAGACCCAGTACTTC. Its protein is CASSTGTEETQYF.

This rearrangement joins TRBV6-1 to TRBJ1-5; TRBD1 agrees at 9 bases. In germline, CDR1 is MNHNS, CDR2 SASEGT. With 5 bases clipped from V and 5 bases from J, the junction kept 4 bases outside the gene matches. The CDR3 is made up of 14 amino acids. CDR3 sequence: CASSRGQGDQPQHF. The CDR3 DNA follows: TGTGCCAGCAGTCGGGGACAGGGCGATCAGCCCCAGCATTTT.

Worth noting for this clonotype: Given a much more abundant clone one base away, this may be a read error. V and J are TRBV12-5 and TRBJ2-1; D unclear. The CDR3 extends over 13 amino acids. CDR1 and CDR2 from the germline V gene are LGHNT and FRNRAP. The ends were cut back, 3 bases at V and 7 bases at J, with 10 bases in the middle. The CDR3 DNA follows: TGTGCTAGTGGTTTCGTACCCTGGAATGAGCAGTTCTTC. Translating it yields CASGFVPWNEQFF.